This TCR beta chain was recovered during a study of CD8+ T cells in alopecia areata. Reverse transcription of extracted RNA yielded cDNA, which provided the sequencing template. Here immunoSEQ multiplex PCR was the method, and the copy in TCRdb shows in-frame clones only, minus some. The sample yields hundreds of thousands of clones, around 65% seen once. V gave up 0 bases and J gave up 4 bases; unmatched junction bases: 6. The CDR3 totals 16 residues. Germline V gives CDR1 SGHRS, CDR2 YFSETQ. Treatment specified: oral pan-JAK inhibitor, 5-10 mg twice daily. This TCR was sampled from a human donor with alopecia areata. Material: CD4+ T cells sorted from blood, obtained around week 44, from a patient treated with tofacitinib. V is TRBV5-1 and J is TRBJ2-1, with 8 nucleotides matching TRBD2. This CDR3 reads CASSLEGLAGYNEQFF. DNA for the CDR3: TGCGCCAGCAGCTTGGAAGGTCTAGCGGGTTACAATGAGCAGTTCTTC. Variable domain in full (rest from reference TRBV5-1 and TRBJ2-1): KAGVTQTPRYLIKTRGQQVTLSCSPISGHRSVSWYQQTPGQGLQFLFEYFSETQRNKGNFPGRFSGRQFSNSRSEMNVSTLELGDSALYLCASSLEGLAGYNEQFFGPGTRLTVL.